Following are 27 T cell receptor beta chains from one sample sequenced in a study of shared clonotypes between healthy human individuals. Only CD45RO-negative cells positively selected for CCR7 counted as naive CD8 cells, so terminally differentiated effector memory CD45RA+ cells were excluded. Repertoires were generated with immunoSEQ multiplex PCR, while TCRdb's copy carries only in-frame clones and drops some. Among under 2,000,000 clones, about 95% were seen once, and the ten largest hold under 1.5%. The sequenced sample consisted of naive CD8+ T cells sorted from blood. The receptors were sampled from a man younger than 30 in good health.

There are a few counts of this clone. J is TRBJ2-7 and V is TRBV6-1; D gene unclear. Germline CDR1 is MNHNS and CDR2 is SASEGT. The germline V and J ends were trimmed by 8 bases and 4 bases, with 12 bases remaining between them. This CDR3 contains 12 residues. CDR3 sequence reads: CASHPSPYEQYF. CDR3 bases: TGTGCCAGCCACCCGAGTCCTTACGAGCAGTACTTC.

Regarding this clone: This CDR3 is also generated by other DNA sequences in the sample. This chain uses TRBV7-8 with TRBJ2-7, with D uncertain. The CDR3 runs 13 residues. V dropped 1 base and J dropped 3 bases, with 7 bases sitting between them. Germline-derived CDR1 and CDR2 are SGHVS and FQNEAQ. The CDR3 DNA reads TGTGCCAGCAGCTTAGGCCAGCTCTACGAGCAGTACTTC. Its translation is CASSLGQLYEQYF.

As concerns this clone: Other DNA sequences from this sample encode an identical CDR3 as well. The rearrangement joins TRBV4-1 to TRBJ2-7; no firm D call. Deletions cut 1 base from V and 2 bases from J, with 6 bases between. CDR3 length: 13 residues. CDR1 and CDR2 from the germline V gene are MGHRA and YSYEKL. The DNA of the CDR3 is TGCGCCAGCAGCCAAGTAGGCACCTACGAGCAGTACTTC. Protein product: CASSQVGTYEQYF.

The chain joins TRBV5-4 to TRBJ2-1; 11 positions agree with TRBD2. Germline V gives CDR1 SGHNT, CDR2 YYREEE (reference sequence). This CDR3 has 14 amino acids. The J segment lost 10 bases and the V segment lost 4 bases, leaving 7 bases of the junction unmatched. CDR3 in amino acids: CASSQGTSGGEQFF. CDR3 coding DNA: TGTGCCAGCAGCCAGGGGACTAGCGGTGGCGAGCAGTTCTTC.

In this sample, this clone turned up a few times. This same CDR3 is encoded by further DNA sequences in the sample. The V call is TRBV27, the J call TRBJ2-7, with a weak D call TRBD1 (5 bases). Germline CDR1 is MNHEY and CDR2 is SMNVEV (reference sequence). Trimming shortened V by 3 bases and J by 0 bases, and 6 bases separated the two germline ends. The CDR3 runs to 13 residues. The CDR3: CASSFQGSYEQYF. In nucleotides, the CDR3 is TGTGCCAGCAGTTTTCAGGGCTCCTACGAGCAGTACTTC.

This chain uses TRBV27 with TRBJ2-2, with D maybe TRBD1 (6 bases). The CDR3 consists of 17 residues. Trimming cost V 5 bases and J 4 bases, with 20 bases left between them. The germline V gene has CDR1 MNHEY and CDR2 SMNVEV (reference sequence). The CDR3 DNA reads TGTGCCAGCAGTCCCCCGCGCGTCACAGGGCCCACCGGGGAGCTGTTTTTT. This gives the protein CASSPPRVTGPTGELFF.

The chain carries TRBV12-1 and TRBJ2-1. TRBV12-1 is noted as a pseudogene. CDR3 size: 15 residues. The CDR3 region has the DNA TGTGCCAGCAGCCCTACTAGGGGCTCCTACAATGAGCAGTTCTTC. This codes for CASSPTRGSYNEQFF.

Of note for this clone: Other DNA sequences of this sample code for an identical CDR3. The genes are TRBV9 and TRBJ1-5; D is unclear. Per the germline V gene, CDR1 is SGDLS and CDR2 is YYNGEE. The V and J ends lost 0 bases and 1 base respectively, with 2 bases between them. CDR3 size: 13 residues. This CDR3 reads CASSVGSNQPQHF. For the CDR3, the DNA is TGTGCCAGCAGCGTAGGAAGCAATCAGCCCCAGCATTTT.

In regard to this clone: Within the sample, other DNA sequences also encode this same CDR3. The CDR3 reads CASSVGSSSYEQYF. CDR3 nucleotide sequence: TGTGCCAGCAGCGTAGGTTCCAGCTCCTACGAGCAGTACTTC. J is TRBJ2-7 and V is TRBV9; D is unresolved. There are 14 residues in the CDR3. Germline CDR1 and CDR2: SGDLS and YYNGEE. The V end was cut by 0 bases, the J end by 0 bases, with 7 bases between.

The chain employs TRBV2 and TRBJ1-6, with D perhaps matching TRBD1 (6 bases). The V and J ends lost 6 bases and 6 bases respectively, with 15 bases between them. There are 15 residues in the CDR3. CDR1 SNHLY and CDR2 FYNNEI come from the germline V gene. CDR3 in DNA: TGTGCCAGCAGCCCCGGGACAATCAGTAATTCACCCCTCCACTTT. Residues: CASSPGTISNSPLHF.

The chain recombines TRBV7-2 with TRBJ2-5, with D uncertain. The germline V and J ends were trimmed by 4 bases and 0 bases, with 9 bases remaining between them. The CDR3 covers 14 residues. Germline V gene sequence: CDR1 SGHTA, CDR2 FQGNSA. In DNA, the CDR3 is TGTGCCAGCAGCTCCCAGAGATACCAAGAGACCCAGTACTTC. Its translation: CASSSQRYQETQYF.

The CDR3 DNA is TGTGCCAGCAGCGTCGGCGGGGGGGCCCTTTTCGAGCAGTACTTC. Translation: CASSVGGGALFEQYF. The rearrangement joins TRBV9 to TRBJ2-7, with 9 bases fitting TRBD2. This CDR3 has 15 residues. Germline CDR1 SGDLS, CDR2 YYNGEE. Trimming removed 2 bases from V and 6 bases from J; junction bases left unmatched: 9.

V is TRBV6-6 and J is TRBJ1-5; TRBD1 matches 7 bases. Germline CDR1 and CDR2: MNHNY and SVGAGI (reference sequence). The CDR3 extends over 14 amino acids. V lost 6 bases, J lost 4 bases, and 6 bases stayed unmatched. The CDR3 DNA sequence: TGTGCCAGCAGCGGGACAGCCTTTAATCAGCCCCAGCATTTT. Translated: CASSGTAFNQPQHF.

V gene TRBV6-6 combines with J gene TRBJ1-3, with TRBD1 matching over 7 bases. The CDR3 has 16 amino acids. Germline CDR1 reads MNHNY; CDR2 reads SVGAGI (reference sequence). After removal of 5 bases from V and 3 bases from J, the junction contained 10 bases not matched to a gene. CDR3 loop: CASSPLDRALGNTIYF. The CDR3 DNA reads as TGTGCCAGCAGTCCCTTAGACAGGGCTCTTGGAAACACCATATATTTT.

This clone turned up a few times. The rearrangement joins TRBV29-1 to TRBJ1-1; D gene unclear. Trimming left V 2 bases short and J 2 bases short, with 12 bases between. Germline loops: CDR1 SQVTM, CDR2 ANQGSEA. This CDR3 has 14 amino acids. CDR3 coding DNA: TGCAGCGTTGAAAGTCTTGACACAAACACTGAAGCTTTCTTT. Amino acids: CSVESLDTNTEAFF. Combining the CDR3 with reference TRBV29-1 and TRBJ1-1 gives the whole variable domain SAVISQKPSRDICQRGTSLTIQCQVDSQVTMMFWYRQQPGQSLTLIATANQGSEATYESGFVIDKFPISRPNLTFSTLTVSNMSPEDSSIYLCSVESLDTNTEAFFGQGTRLTVV.

This clone was seen just once. This chain connects TRBV6-1 to TRBJ2-7; possibly TRBD1 for D (6 bases). CDR1 MNHNS and CDR2 SASEGT come from the germline V gene. V was pared by 2 bases and J by 2 bases, with 13 bases between. The CDR3 loop spans 15 amino acids. CDR3 loop: CASSENWGPPYEQYF. The CDR3, as DNA: TGTGCCAGCAGTGAAAATTGGGGGCCCCCCTACGAGCAGTACTTC.

This clone has just one count. As DNA, the CDR3 is TGCGCCAGCAGCCAAGATTGGGCTAACTACGAGCAGTACTTC. Its translation: CASSQDWANYEQYF. The rearrangement joins TRBV4-3 to TRBJ2-7, with D unresolved. Germline V gene sequence: CDR1 LGHNA, CDR2 YSLEER. V lost 0 bases and J lost 3, with 9 bases in between. The CDR3 contains 14 residues.

The chain is built from TRBV15 and TRBJ1-5; TRBD1 might be the D (6 bases). The CDR3 is 16 amino acids. Germline V gene data show CDR1 as LNHNV and CDR2 as YYDKDF (reference sequence). Deletions cut 5 bases from V and 1 base from J, with 15 bases between. The CDR3 sequence is CATSDFPTGSNQPQHF. CDR3 nucleotide sequence: TGTGCCACCAGCGACTTCCCCACAGGGAGCAATCAGCCCCAGCATTTT.

This clone appeared once. This chain joins TRBV27 and TRBJ2-6; 9 nucleotides match TRBD1. V gave up 5 bases and J gave up 3 bases; unmatched junction bases: 5. The CDR3 covers 16 residues. The germline gives CDR1 MNHEY, CDR2 SMNVEV (reference sequence). The CDR3 loop is CASSLQGAGGANVLTF. CDR3 in DNA: TGTGCCAGCAGTCTACAGGGGGCTGGTGGGGCCAACGTCCTGACTTTC.

The chain joins TRBV5-4 to TRBJ2-7; TRBD1 might be the D (6 bases). V was trimmed by 0 bases and J by 2 bases, leaving 18 bases between them. CDR1 and CDR2 (germline): SGHNT, YYREEE (reference sequence). This CDR3 is 17 amino acids long. CDR3: CASSLEVVQGVAYEQYF. DNA of the CDR3: TGTGCCAGCAGCTTGGAAGTGGTACAGGGTGTAGCCTACGAGCAGTACTTC.

V and J are TRBV4-1 and TRBJ2-1; 9 bases are shared with TRBD2. CDR1 is MGHRA, CDR2 YSYEKL, per germline. The V gene end was trimmed by 0 bases and the J gene end by 6 bases; junction bases not matched to a gene: 6. The length of the CDR3 is 16 residues. The CDR3 reads CASSQDRRGGSNEQFF. Written as DNA, the CDR3 is TGCGCCAGCAGCCAAGATCGGCGGGGGGGCTCCAATGAGCAGTTCTTC.

This clone was recorded a few times. The J gene is TRBJ1-6, the V gene TRBV13; D may be TRBD1 (5 bases). Trimming removed 5 bases from V and 9 bases from J, with 17 bases in between. CDR1 PRHDT and CDR2 FYEKMQ come from the germline V gene (reference sequence). The CDR3 is 15 residues long. CDR3 residues: CASSVGPVGGSPLHF. In DNA, the CDR3 is TGTGCCAGCAGCGTGGGGCCGGTGGGTGGTTCACCCCTCCACTTT.

The chain recombines TRBV19 with TRBJ2-7; possible D gene TRBD2, 6 bases. Trimming stripped 3 bases from V and 4 bases from J, with 22 bases between. Germline V gene data show CDR1 as LNHDA and CDR2 as SQIVND (reference sequence). This CDR3 is built from 17 residues. CDR3 protein: CASSIFFGGGTTYEQYF. The CDR3 region has the DNA TGTGCCAGTAGTATTTTCTTTGGCGGAGGGACGACGTACGAGCAGTACTTC.

The V and J genes are TRBV28 and TRBJ1-1; 7 bases map to TRBD1. With V trimmed by 7 bases and J by 6 bases, 14 bases remained unmatched. This CDR3 region has 15 residues. Germline lookup yields CDR1 MDHEN and CDR2 SYDVKM. For the CDR3, the DNA is TGTGCCAGCACCCTAGGGGGCGCAGGGTGGGCTGAAGCTTTCTTT. It yields the protein CASTLGGAGWAEAFF.

This chain uses TRBV10-1 with TRBJ2-1; 11 nucleotides match TRBD2. The CDR3 is made up of 19 amino acids. The germline gives CDR1 WNHNN, CDR2 SYGVQD (reference sequence). V shed 2 bases, J shed 4 bases, and the junction held 13 bases outside the gene matches. This CDR3 reads CASSELAGPTSGDYNEQFF. Here the CDR3 DNA reads TGCGCCAGCAGTGAGCTGGCAGGACCGACTAGCGGGGATTACAATGAGCAGTTCTTC.

The chain links TRBV7-6 to TRBJ2-1, with no clear D. CDR3 length: 11 amino acids. Trimming removed 5 bases from V and 7 bases from J, with 6 bases in between. Germline V gene data show CDR1 as SGHVS and CDR2 as FNYEAQ. The CDR3 sequence: CASSGSNEQFF. CDR3 in DNA: TGTGCCAGCAGCGGGTCAAATGAGCAGTTCTTC.

The chain is built from TRBV29-1 and TRBJ2-5, with D possibly matching TRBD1 (5 bases). The germline V and J ends were trimmed by 7 bases and 0 bases, with 9 bases remaining between them. CDR3 length equals 12 residues. Germline V gene lookup returns CDR1 SQVTM and CDR2 ANQGSEA. CDR3 nucleotide sequence: TGCAGCGCCCTAGGGGACCAAGAGACCCAGTACTTC. Its protein is CSALGDQETQYF.